This T cell receptor beta chain was observed in a study of blood T cell repertoires in COVID-19. Original methodology: Reference gene primer amplification in the assay estimated nucleated cell counts. Sequencing was performed with immunoSEQ multiplex PCR; in TCRdb, only in-frame clones are kept and a portion is missing. The V and J calls and clone size come from that table; D and trimming were worked out from the DNA. Of around 64,000 clones in the sample, roughly 93% are singletons; the top ten hold approximately 1.6%. This receptor was identified in a human donor in a cohort sampled during active COVID-19. The sequencing input was peripheral blood.

The CDR3 DNA reads as TGTGCCAGTACGCTAGCGGGAGGTGCCTACGAGCAGTACTTC. Its translation: CASTLAGGAYEQYF. The V call is TRBV2, the J call TRBJ2-7, with TRBD2 matching 11 bases. This CDR3 contains 14 residues. The ends lost 9 bases at V and 2 bases at J; junction bases unmatched: 6. Per the germline V gene, CDR1 is SNHLY and CDR2 is FYNNEI. The full variable domain, with the rest looked up from reference TRBV2 and TRBJ2-7, is EPEVTQTPSHQVTQMGQEVILRCVPISNHLYFYWYRQILGQKVEFLVSFYNNEISEKSEIFDDQFSVERPDGSNFTLKIRSTKLEDSAMYFCASTLAGGAYEQYFGPGTRLTVT.